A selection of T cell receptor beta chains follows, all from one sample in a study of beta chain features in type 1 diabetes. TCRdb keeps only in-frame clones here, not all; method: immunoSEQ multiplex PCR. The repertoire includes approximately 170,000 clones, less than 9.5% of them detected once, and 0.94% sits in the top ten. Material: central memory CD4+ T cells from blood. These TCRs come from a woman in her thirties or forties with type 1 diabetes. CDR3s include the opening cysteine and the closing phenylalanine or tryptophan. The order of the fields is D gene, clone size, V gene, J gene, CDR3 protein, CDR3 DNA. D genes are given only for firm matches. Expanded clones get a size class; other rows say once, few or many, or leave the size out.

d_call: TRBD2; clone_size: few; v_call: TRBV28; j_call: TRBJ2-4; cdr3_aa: CASNPEGTSGKNIQYF; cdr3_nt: TGTGCCAGCAACCCTGAGGGGACTAGCGGAAAAAACATTCAGTACTTC
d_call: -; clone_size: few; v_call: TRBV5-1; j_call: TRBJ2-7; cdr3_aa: CASSVSGDEQYF; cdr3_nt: TGCGCCAGCAGCGTCTCAGGGGACGAGCAGTACTTC
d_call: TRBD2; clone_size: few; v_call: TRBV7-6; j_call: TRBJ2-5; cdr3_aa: CASSLGSGTSGRARETQYF; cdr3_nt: TGTGCCAGCAGCTTAGGATCCGGGACTAGCGGGAGGGCCAGGGAGACCCAGTACTTC
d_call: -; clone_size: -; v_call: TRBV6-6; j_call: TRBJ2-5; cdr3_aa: CASSPRGSEKTQYF; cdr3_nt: TGTGCCAGCAGCCCTAGGGGCAGTGAAAAGACCCAGTACTTC
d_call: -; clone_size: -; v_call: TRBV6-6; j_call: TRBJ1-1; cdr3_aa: CASSYRETEAFF; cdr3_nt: TGTGCCAGCAGTTACCGGGAAACTGAAGCTTTCTTT
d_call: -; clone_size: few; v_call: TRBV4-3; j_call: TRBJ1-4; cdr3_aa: CASSQALRRATNEKLFF; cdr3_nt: TGCGCCAGCAGCCAAGCCCTCCGAAGAGCAACTAATGAAAAACTGTTTTTT
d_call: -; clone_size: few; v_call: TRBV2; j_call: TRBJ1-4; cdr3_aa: CASSVRGEGEKLFF; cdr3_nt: TGTGCCAGCAGTGTACGGGGGGAAGGTGAAAAACTGTTTTTT
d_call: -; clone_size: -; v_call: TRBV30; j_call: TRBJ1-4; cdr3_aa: CAWRVTGNEKLFF; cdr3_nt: TGTGCCTGGAGGGTTACAGGAAATGAAAAACTGTTTTTT
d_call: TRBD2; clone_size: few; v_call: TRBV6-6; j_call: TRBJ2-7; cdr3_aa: CASSSSGGTNYEQYF; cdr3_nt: TGTGCCAGCAGTTCAAGCGGGGGGACCAACTACGAGCAGTACTTC
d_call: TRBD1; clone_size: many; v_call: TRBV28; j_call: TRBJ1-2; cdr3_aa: CASSTGDGYTF; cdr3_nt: TGTGCCAGCAGTACAGGGGATGGCTACACCTTC
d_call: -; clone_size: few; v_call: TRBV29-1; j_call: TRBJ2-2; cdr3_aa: CSVQTGWDTGELFF; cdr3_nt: TGCAGCGTTCAAACAGGGTGGGACACCGGGGAGCTGTTTTTT
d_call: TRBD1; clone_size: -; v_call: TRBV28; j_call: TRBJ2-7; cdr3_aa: CASSYGTGWYEQYF; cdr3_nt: TGTGCCAGCAGTTACGGGACAGGGTGGTACGAGCAGTACTTC
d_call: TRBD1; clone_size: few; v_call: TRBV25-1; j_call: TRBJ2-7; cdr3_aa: CASSESRDRDEQYF; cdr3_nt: TGTGCCAGCAGTGAATCTAGGGACAGGGACGAGCAGTACTTC